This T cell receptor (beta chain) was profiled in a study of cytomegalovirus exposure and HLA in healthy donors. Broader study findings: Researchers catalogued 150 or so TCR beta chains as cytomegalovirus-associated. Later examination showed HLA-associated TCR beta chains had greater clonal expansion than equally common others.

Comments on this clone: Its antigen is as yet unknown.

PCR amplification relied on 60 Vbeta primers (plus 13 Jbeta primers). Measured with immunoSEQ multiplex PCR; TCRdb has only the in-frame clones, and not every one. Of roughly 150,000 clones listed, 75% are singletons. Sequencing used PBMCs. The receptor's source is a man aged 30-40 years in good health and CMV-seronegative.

The CDR3 DNA reads as TGCGCCAGCAGTAACGGAGAGAACACCGGGGAGCTGTTTTTT. Translating it yields CASSNGENTGELFF. This rearrangement joins TRBV5-1 to TRBJ2-2; no firm D call. Trimming removed 5 bases at V and 1 base at J, with 9 bases between. Germline values: CDR1 SGHRS, CDR2 YFSETQ. This CDR3 has 14 residues.